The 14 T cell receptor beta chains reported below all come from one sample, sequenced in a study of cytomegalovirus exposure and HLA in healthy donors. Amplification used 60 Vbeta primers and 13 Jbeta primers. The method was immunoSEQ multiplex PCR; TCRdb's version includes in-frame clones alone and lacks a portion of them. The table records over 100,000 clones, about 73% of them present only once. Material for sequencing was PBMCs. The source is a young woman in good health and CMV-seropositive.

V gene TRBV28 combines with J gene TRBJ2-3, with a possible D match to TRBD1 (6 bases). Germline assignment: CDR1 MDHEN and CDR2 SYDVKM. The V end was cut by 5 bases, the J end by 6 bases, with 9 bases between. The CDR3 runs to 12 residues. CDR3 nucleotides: TGTGCCAGCAGTACAGGGCCTGATACGCAGTATTTT. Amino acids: CASSTGPDTQYF.

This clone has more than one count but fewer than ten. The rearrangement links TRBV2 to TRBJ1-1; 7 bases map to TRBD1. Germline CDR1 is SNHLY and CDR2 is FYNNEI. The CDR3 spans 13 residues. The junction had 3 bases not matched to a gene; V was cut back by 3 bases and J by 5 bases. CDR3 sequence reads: CASSEDRLTEAFF. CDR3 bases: TGTGCCAGCAGTGAGGACAGGCTTACTGAAGCTTTCTTT. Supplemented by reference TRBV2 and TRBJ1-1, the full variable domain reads EPEVTQTPSHQVTQMGQEVILRCVPISNHLYFYWYRQILGQKVEFLVSFYNNEISEKSEIFDDQFSVERPDGSNFTLKIRSTKLEDSAMYFCASSEDRLTEAFFGQGTRLTVV.

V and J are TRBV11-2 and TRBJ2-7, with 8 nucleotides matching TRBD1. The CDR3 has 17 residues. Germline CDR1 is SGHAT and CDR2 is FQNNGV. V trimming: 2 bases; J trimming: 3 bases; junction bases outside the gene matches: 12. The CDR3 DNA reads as TGTGCCAGCAGCTTACTTCTGGTGGTTGGACAGGGCTACGAGCAGTACTTC. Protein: CASSLLLVVGQGYEQYF.

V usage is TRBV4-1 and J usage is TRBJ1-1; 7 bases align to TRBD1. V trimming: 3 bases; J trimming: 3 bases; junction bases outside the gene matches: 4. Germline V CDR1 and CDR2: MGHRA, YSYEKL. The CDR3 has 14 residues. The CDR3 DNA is TGCGCCAGCAGCCAGATCACAGGGGACACTGAAGCTTTCTTT. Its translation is CASSQITGDTEAFF.

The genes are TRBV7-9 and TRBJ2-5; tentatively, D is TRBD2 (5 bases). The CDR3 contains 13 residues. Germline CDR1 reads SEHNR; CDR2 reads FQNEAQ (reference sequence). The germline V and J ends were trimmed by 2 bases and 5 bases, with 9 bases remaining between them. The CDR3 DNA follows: TGTGCCAGCAGCTTACCGCTAGCCGAGACCCAGTACTTC. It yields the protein CASSLPLAETQYF.

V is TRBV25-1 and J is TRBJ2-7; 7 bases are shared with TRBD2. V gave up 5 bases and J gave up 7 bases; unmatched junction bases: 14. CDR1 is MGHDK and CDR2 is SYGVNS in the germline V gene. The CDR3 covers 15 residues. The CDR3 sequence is CASSLVGGTSREQYF. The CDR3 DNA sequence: TGTGCCAGCAGTCTCGTGGGGGGGACCTCAAGGGAGCAGTACTTC.

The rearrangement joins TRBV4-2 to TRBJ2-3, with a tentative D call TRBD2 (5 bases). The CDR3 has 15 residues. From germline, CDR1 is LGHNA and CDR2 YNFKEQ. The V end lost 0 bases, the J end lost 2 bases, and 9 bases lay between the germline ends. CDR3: CASSQELTNTDTQYF. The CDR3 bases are TGTGCCAGCAGCCAAGAGCTGACTAACACAGATACGCAGTATTTT.

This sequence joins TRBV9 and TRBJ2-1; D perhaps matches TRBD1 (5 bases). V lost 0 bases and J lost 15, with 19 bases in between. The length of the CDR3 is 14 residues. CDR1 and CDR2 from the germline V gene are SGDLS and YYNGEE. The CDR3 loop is CASSVDLGAQLPFF. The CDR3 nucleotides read TGTGCCAGCAGCGTAGATCTAGGGGCCCAACTTCCGTTCTTC.

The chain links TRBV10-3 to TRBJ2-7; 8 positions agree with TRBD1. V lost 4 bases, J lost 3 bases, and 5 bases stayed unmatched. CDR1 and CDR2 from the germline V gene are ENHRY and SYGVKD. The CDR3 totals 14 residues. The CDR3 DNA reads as TGTGCCATCAGTGCGACAGGGGAGAACTACGAGCAGTACTTC. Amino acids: CAISATGENYEQYF.

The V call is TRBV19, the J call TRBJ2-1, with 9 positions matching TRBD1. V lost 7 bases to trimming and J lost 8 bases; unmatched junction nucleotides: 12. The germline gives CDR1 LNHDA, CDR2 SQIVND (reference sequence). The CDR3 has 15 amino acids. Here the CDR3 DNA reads TGTGCCAGTAATACAGGGGGCCTCACCAGAGATGAGCAGTTCTTC. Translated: CASNTGGLTRDEQFF.

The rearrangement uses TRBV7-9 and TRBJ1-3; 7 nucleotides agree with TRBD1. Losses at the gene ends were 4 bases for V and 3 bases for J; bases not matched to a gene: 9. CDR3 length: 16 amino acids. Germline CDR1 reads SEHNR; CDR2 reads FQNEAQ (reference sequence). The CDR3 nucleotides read TGTGCCAGCAGCTACTCGGGCAGGGGGTTTGGAAACACCATATATTTT. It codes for CASSYSGRGFGNTIYF.

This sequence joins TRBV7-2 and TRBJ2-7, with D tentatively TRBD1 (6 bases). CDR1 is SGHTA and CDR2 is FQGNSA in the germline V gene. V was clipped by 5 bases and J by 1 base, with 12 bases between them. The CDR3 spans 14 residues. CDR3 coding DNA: TGTGCCAGCAGCCTAATGACAGGTTCCTACGAGCAGTACTTC. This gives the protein CASSLMTGSYEQYF.

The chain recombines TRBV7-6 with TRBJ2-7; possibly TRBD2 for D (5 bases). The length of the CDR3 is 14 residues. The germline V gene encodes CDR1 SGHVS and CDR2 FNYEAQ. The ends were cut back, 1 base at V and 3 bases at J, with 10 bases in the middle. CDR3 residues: CASSLGTGVYEQYF. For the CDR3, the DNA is TGTGCCAGCAGCTTAGGGACTGGGGTCTACGAGCAGTACTTC.

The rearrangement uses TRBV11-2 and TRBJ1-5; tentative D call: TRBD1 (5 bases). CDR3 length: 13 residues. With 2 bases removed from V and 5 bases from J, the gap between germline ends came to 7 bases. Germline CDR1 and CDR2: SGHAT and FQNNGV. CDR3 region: CASSLSGYQPQHF. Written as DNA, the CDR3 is TGTGCCAGCAGCTTATCAGGGTATCAGCCCCAGCATTTT.